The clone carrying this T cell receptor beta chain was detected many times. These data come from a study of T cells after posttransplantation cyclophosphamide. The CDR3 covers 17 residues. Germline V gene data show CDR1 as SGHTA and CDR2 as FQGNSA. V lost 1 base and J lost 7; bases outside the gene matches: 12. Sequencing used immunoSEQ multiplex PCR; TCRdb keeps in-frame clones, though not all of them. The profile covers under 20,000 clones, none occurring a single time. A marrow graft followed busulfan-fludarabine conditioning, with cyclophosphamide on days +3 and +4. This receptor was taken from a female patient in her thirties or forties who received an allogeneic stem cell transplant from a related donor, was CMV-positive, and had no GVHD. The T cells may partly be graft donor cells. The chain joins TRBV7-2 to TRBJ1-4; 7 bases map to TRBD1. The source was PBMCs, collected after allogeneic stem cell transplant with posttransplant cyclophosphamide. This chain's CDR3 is CASSLGLPRTGIEKLFF. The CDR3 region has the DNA TGTGCCAGCAGCTTAGGCCTCCCGAGGACAGGCATTGAAAAACTGTTTTTT.